A selection of T cell receptor beta chains follows, all from one sample in a study of blood T cell repertoires in COVID-19. Assay used: immunoSEQ multiplex PCR; TCRdb lists only in-frame clones, some missing. The sample records about 76,000 clones, approximately 84% being singletons. What was sequenced was peripheral blood. The receptors stem from a man aged 55 to 69 with COVID-19, enrolled during active disease. Each CDR3 is given with its conserved first and last residue. The order of the fields is clone size, V gene, CDR3 length, D gene, J gene, CDR3 protein, CDR3 DNA. D genes are given only for firm matches. Clone sizes are given selectively: once, few, many, or a class where the clone is expanded.

>-|TRBV10-2|14|TRBD2|TRBJ2-1
CASSEVAGGDEQFF
TGCGCCAGCAGTGAGGTTGCGGGAGGTGATGAGCAGTTCTTC
>-|TRBV28|14|TRBD1|TRBJ2-5
CASSGGTGEETQYF
TGTGCCAGCAGCGGCGGGACAGGAGAAGAGACCCAGTACTTC
>-|TRBV12-3/TRBV12-4|13|-|TRBJ2-7
CASSDRTDYEQYF
TGTGCCAGCAGTGACAGGACCGACTACGAGCAGTACTTC
>-|TRBV28|13|-|TRBJ2-5
CASSPDSQETQYF
TGTGCCAGCAGCCCCGACAGCCAAGAGACCCAGTACTTC
>-|TRBV30|16|TRBD1|TRBJ1-3
CAWSGPGTGAGNTIYF
TGTGCCTGGAGCGGTCCCGGGACAGGGGCTGGAAACACCATATATTTT
>-|TRBV23-1|23|TRBD1|TRBJ2-2
CASSIRPGQGPTRPETNTGELFF
TGCGCCAGCAGCATAAGACCAGGACAGGGGCCAACCCGCCCAGAAACGAACACCGGGGAGCTGTTTTTT
>-|TRBV7-9|15|TRBD1|TRBJ1-6
CASSSTGTDNSPLHF
TGTGCCAGCAGCTCCACCGGGACAGACAATTCACCCCTCCACTTT
>-|TRBV24-1|15|-|TRBJ2-1
CATSDFTGSYNEQFF
TGTGCCACCAGTGATTTTACGGGTTCCTACAATGAGCAGTTCTTC
>-|TRBV1|18|-|TRBJ2-4
CTSSPLGCARGSGNIQYF
TGCACCAGCAGTCCCCTTGGGTGTGCTAGGGGAAGTGGGAACATTCAGTACTTC
>-|TRBV19|15|TRBD1|TRBJ2-7
CASSPQQGGVSEQYF
TGTGCCAGTAGTCCACAACAGGGGGGAGTAAGCGAGCAGTACTTC
>-|TRBV5-1|14|-|TRBJ1-1
CASSFYRENTEAFF
TGCGCCAGCAGCTTTTACAGGGAGAACACTGAAGCTTTCTTT
>-|TRBV4-2|16|TRBD2|TRBJ2-7
CASSQERTSGVYEQYF
TGTGCCAGCAGCCAAGAGAGGACTAGCGGTGTCTACGAGCAGTACTTC
>-|TRBV6-2/TRBV6-3|14|TRBD2|TRBJ2-5
CASSTGLAVETQYF
TGTGCCAGCAGTACGGGACTAGCAGTTGAGACCCAGTACTTC
>-|TRBV7-3|15|TRBD2|TRBJ2-1
CASSPRLAGNNEQFF
TGTGCCAGCAGCCCCCGACTAGCGGGGAACAATGAGCAGTTCTTC
>-|TRBV7-7|15|-|TRBJ2-5
CASSPTGTPKETQYF
TGTGCCAGCAGCCCTACCGGGACACCCAAAGAGACCCAGTACTTC
>-|TRBV12-3/TRBV12-4|13|-|TRBJ1-2
CASSPQTGYGYTF
TGTGCCAGCAGTCCGCAGACAGGATATGGCTACACCTTC
>once|TRBV9|14|-|TRBJ1-1
CASSPGTQNTEAFF
TGTGCCAGCAGCCCGGGGACACAGAACACTGAAGCTTTCTTT
>-|TRBV5-1|13|TRBD1|TRBJ1-2
CASRPGTGDGYTF
TGCGCCAGCAGACCCGGGACAGGGGATGGCTACACCTTC
>medium-sized|TRBV27|15|-|TRBJ2-7
CASSLSGAGPGEQYF
TGTGCCAGCAGTTTATCAGGGGCGGGACCGGGCGAGCAGTACTTC
>few|TRBV6-5|14|-|TRBJ1-5
CASSQGRSNQPQHF
TGTGCCAGCAGTCAGGGTAGGAGCAATCAGCCCCAGCATTTT
>-|TRBV30|12|-|TRBJ1-6
CAWQPGAGPLHF
TGTGCCTGGCAACCAGGGGCAGGCCCCCTCCACTTT
>-|TRBV7-3|17|TRBD2|TRBJ2-3
CASSAGTSGGGTDTQYF
TGTGCCAGCAGCGCCGGGACTAGCGGGGGCGGCACAGATACGCAGTATTTT
>-|TRBV10-2|15|TRBD1|TRBJ1-6
CASRVQGVRDSPLHF
TGCGCCAGCAGAGTACAGGGGGTCCGGGATTCACCCCTCCACTTT
>-|TRBV10-2|14|TRBD2|TRBJ2-5
CASSPGLATETQYF
TGCGCCAGTAGTCCGGGACTAGCTACGGAGACCCAGTACTTC
>-|TRBV6-1|15|TRBD1|TRBJ1-6
CASSENRGYNSPLHF
TGTGCCAGCAGTGAAAACAGGGGCTATAATTCACCCCTCCACTTT
>-|TRBV4-2|13|-|TRBJ2-7
CASSQAGSYEQYF
TGTGCCAGCAGCCAAGCCGGCTCCTACGAGCAGTACTTC
>once|TRBV4-1|19|TRBD2|TRBJ2-6
CASSQDSGGGYSGANVLTF
TGCGCCAGCAGCCAAGATTCCGGGGGGGGTTACTCTGGGGCCAACGTCCTGACTTTC
>-|TRBV24-1|11|-|TRBJ2-2
CATQFTGELFF
TGTGCCACCCAGTTTACCGGGGAGCTGTTTTTT
>-|TRBV19|15|-|TRBJ1-2
CASSMGHITNYGYTF
TGTGCCAGTAGTATGGGACACATAACCAACTATGGCTACACCTTC
>-|TRBV29-1|14|TRBD1|TRBJ1-2
CSVPRDRGRDGYTF
TGCAGCGTTCCTCGGGACAGGGGCAGGGATGGCTACACCTTC
>-|TRBV20-1|11|-|TRBJ2-7
CSAITAYEQYF
TGCAGTGCTATTACAGCCTACGAGCAGTACTTC
>-|TRBV6-6|14|TRBD2|TRBJ2-5
CASWASGIQETQYF
TGTGCCAGTTGGGCTAGCGGAATTCAAGAGACCCAGTACTTC
>-|TRBV6-1|18|TRBD2|TRBJ2-3
CASSALGTSGGARDTQYF
TGTGCCAGCAGTGCCCTAGGAACTAGCGGGGGAGCGAGAGATACGCAGTATTTT
>-|TRBV12-5|12|-|TRBJ1-2
CASGLVQTGSTF
TGTGCTAGTGGTTTGGTACAGACGGGGTCTACCTTC
>once|TRBV29-1|13|TRBD1|TRBJ1-2
CSAGTGGESGYTF
TGCAGCGCCGGGACAGGGGGTGAGAGTGGCTACACCTTC
>-|TRBV5-1|17|-|TRBJ1-3
CASSSFRGGTSGNTIYF
TGCGCCAGCAGCTCCTTCCGCGGAGGGACCTCTGGAAACACCATATATTTT
>few|TRBV2|14|-|TRBJ2-3
CASRPRGLTDTQYF
TGTGCCAGCAGGCCTAGGGGTCTCACAGATACGCAGTATTTT
>-|TRBV7-9|14|TRBD1|TRBJ1-4
CASILGTGNEKLFF
TGTGCCAGCATCTTAGGGACAGGGAATGAAAAACTGTTTTTT
>-|TRBV7-7|16|TRBD2|TRBJ2-3
CASSLGLAGGTDTQYF
TGTGCCAGCAGCTTAGGACTAGCGGGGGGCACAGATACGCAGTATTTT
>-|TRBV5-1|14|-|TRBJ2-2
CASSLLQGTGELFF
TGCGCCAGCAGCTTATTACAGGGGACTGGGGAGCTGTTTTTT
>-|TRBV19|16|TRBD1|TRBJ1-2
CASSILGQGAQSGYTF
TGTGCCAGTAGTATACTGGGACAGGGGGCGCAATCTGGCTACACCTTC
>-|TRBV6-5|14|-|TRBJ1-2
CASSYSGRHYGYTF
TGTGCCAGCAGTTACTCGGGCAGGCACTATGGCTACACCTTC
>-|TRBV11-3|15|-|TRBJ1-1
CASSLGPPGNTEAFF
TGTGCCAGCAGCTTAGGGCCCCCTGGGAACACTGAAGCTTTCTTT
>-|TRBV5-1|15|-|TRBJ2-3
CASSLEGKGTDTQYF
TGCGCCAGCAGCTTGGAGGGGAAAGGCACAGATACGCAGTATTTT
>-|TRBV6-6|13|TRBD1|TRBJ1-2
CASSSQGAKGYTF
TGTGCCAGCAGTTCCCAGGGGGCAAAAGGCTACACCTTC
>-|TRBV9|15|-|TRBJ2-5
CASSTNGGWQETQYF
TGTGCCAGCAGCACAAACGGCGGGTGGCAAGAGACCCAGTACTTC
>-|TRBV18|14|TRBD1|TRBJ1-2
CASSPTGGAYGYTF
TGTGCCAGCTCACCGACAGGGGGCGCTTATGGCTACACCTTC
>-|TRBV5-1|18|TRBD1|TRBJ1-6
CASSLEGTGTGVNSPLHF
TGCGCCAGCAGCTTGGAGGGGACCGGGACAGGGGTTAATTCACCCCTCCACTTT
>-|TRBV28|15|TRBD1|TRBJ1-3
CASSLSKGAGNTIYF
TGTGCCAGCAGTTTATCGAAGGGGGCGGGGAACACCATATATTTT
>-|TRBV12-3/TRBV12-4|12|-|TRBJ1-5
CASSRGTRPQHF
TGTGCCAGCAGCAGAGGAACCAGGCCCCAGCATTTT